The rows below give T cell receptor beta chains drawn from one sample of a study of CD8+ T cells in alopecia areata. Assay: immunoSEQ multiplex PCR; the TCRdb copy retains only in-frame clones and omits some. The sample consists of a few hundred thousand clones, under 70% of them appearing once. This sample comprised CD4+ T cells sorted from blood, obtained at week 0. The receptors come from a human donor with alopecia areata. CDR3s include the opening cysteine and the closing phenylalanine or tryptophan. The order of the fields is J gene, V gene, clone size, D gene, CDR3 DNA, CDR3 protein. The D gene is left open where the match is weak. Expanded clones are given a class, and other clones once, few, many or no size at all.

J gene: TRBJ1-2
V gene: TRBV29-1
clone size: .
D gene: TRBD1
CDR3 DNA: TGCAGTGTTAGTCAGGGGGAGAAAGGCTACACCTTC
CDR3 protein: CSVSQGEKGYTF

J gene: TRBJ2-5
V gene: TRBV6-5
clone size: few
D gene: .
CDR3 DNA: TGTGCCACCTCCAGGACAGTGCAAGAGACCCAGTACTTC
CDR3 protein: CATSRTVQETQYF

J gene: TRBJ1-1
V gene: TRBV4-2
clone size: .
D gene: TRBD1
CDR3 DNA: TGTGCCAGCAGCCAAGCGGACAGGATGGCTGAAGCTTTCTTT
CDR3 protein: CASSQADRMAEAFF

J gene: TRBJ1-2
V gene: TRBV27
clone size: .
D gene: TRBD1
CDR3 DNA: TGTGCCAGCAGACAACCCGGGACAGGGGTTCGCTACACCTTC
CDR3 protein: CASRQPGTGVRYTF

J gene: TRBJ1-2
V gene: TRBV27
clone size: .
D gene: .
CDR3 DNA: TGTGCCAGCAGTTTGACCCCCTCGATGGTAGGCGGCTACACCTTC
CDR3 protein: CASSLTPSMVGGYTF

J gene: TRBJ1-1
V gene: TRBV7-2
clone size: .
D gene: TRBD1
CDR3 DNA: TGTGCCAGCAGCTTAAACTCCGGGACAGGGGGCACTGAAGCTTTCTTT
CDR3 protein: CASSLNSGTGGTEAFF

J gene: TRBJ2-5
V gene: TRBV7-9
clone size: .
D gene: .
CDR3 DNA: TGTGCCAGCAGCTTACGGCGGGTCCAAGAGACCCAGTACTTC
CDR3 protein: CASSLRRVQETQYF

J gene: TRBJ2-5
V gene: TRBV30
clone size: once
D gene: .
CDR3 DNA: TGTGCCTGGAGTGGAGACAGGAGGGAGACCCAGTACTTC
CDR3 protein: CAWSGDRRETQYF

J gene: TRBJ2-7
V gene: TRBV4-2
clone size: once
D gene: .
CDR3 DNA: TGTGCCAGCAGCCAAGAGGCCAGGGGCTCCTACGAGCAGTACTTC
CDR3 protein: CASSQEARGSYEQYF

J gene: TRBJ2-1
V gene: TRBV29-1
clone size: few
D gene: TRBD2
CDR3 DNA: TGCAGCGTTGAGCTAGCGGTATCCAACAATGAGCAGTTCTTC
CDR3 protein: CSVELAVSNNEQFF